The 7 T cell receptor beta chains listed next were all sequenced from one sample in a study of neoadjuvant nivolumab and ipilimumab in lung cancer. Profiling relied on immunoSEQ multiplex PCR, and the TCRdb table lists in-frame clones only, not all of them. The sample contains 9,000 to 10,000 clones, around 82% of which appear only once. The sequenced sample was peripheral blood, obtained before neoadjuvant nivolumab, alone or with ipilimumab. These receptors were taken from an adult with non-small cell lung cancer.

DNA for the CDR3: TGTGCCAGCAGCGTTGCCCCGACTAGCGGGAGAGCAGATACGCAGTATTTT. It specifies CASSVAPTSGRADTQYF. The chain has TRBV9 and TRBJ2-3; 12 positions match TRBD2. J lost 4 bases, V lost 2 bases, and 8 bases had no gene match. Germline-derived CDR1 and CDR2 are SGDLS and YYNGEE. This CDR3 has 17 residues. The whole variable domain, filled in from reference TRBV9 and TRBJ2-3, reads DSGVTQTPKHLITATGQRVTLRCSPRSGDLSVYWYQQSLDQGLQFLIQYYNGEERAKGNILERFSAQQFPDLHSELNLSSLELGDSALYFCASSVAPTSGRADTQYFGPGTRLTVL.

The J gene is TRBJ2-3, the V gene TRBV27, with D perhaps TRBD1 or TRBD2 (5 bases each). CDR3 size: 16 residues. CDR1 and CDR2 from the germline V gene are MNHEY and SMNVEV (reference sequence). The ends were cut back, 4 bases at V and 1 base at J, with 15 bases in the middle. Here the CDR3 reads CASSSGSRGRTDTQYF. The CDR3 region has the DNA TGTGCCAGCAGTTCTGGATCACGGGGACGCACAGATACGCAGTATTTT.

This clone has only a few counts. The CDR3 sequence: CASSPAPTAGYGYTF. The CDR3, as DNA: TGTGCCAGCTCCCCGGCGCCGACAGCCGGCTATGGCTACACCTTC. The chain recombines TRBV18 with TRBJ1-2, with a possible D match to TRBD1 (5 bases). This CDR3 is 15 amino acids long. Germline V CDR1 and CDR2: KGHSH, LQKENI. Trimming took off 6 bases at V and 4 bases at J, with 18 bases between the two ends. The full variable domain, in which reference TRBV18 and TRBJ1-2 provide the parts outside the CDR3, is NAGVMQNPRHLVRRRGQEARLRCSPMKGHSHVYWYRQLPEEGLKFMVYLQKENIIDESGMPKERFSAEFPKEGPSILRIQQVVRGDSAAYFCASSPAPTAGYGYTFGSGTRLTVV.

CDR3 in DNA: TGTGCCAGCTCACCGACGATGCGGCACACTGAAGCTTTCTTT. Its translation: CASSPTMRHTEAFF. The J gene is TRBJ1-1, the V gene TRBV18, with D uncertain. With 3 bases removed from V and 3 bases from J, the gap between germline ends came to 11 bases. The CDR3 contains 14 residues. In germline, CDR1 is KGHSH, CDR2 LQKENI.

The V gene is TRBV7-9, the J gene TRBJ2-5, with D perhaps TRBD1 or TRBD2 (5 bases each). Trimming pared 2 bases from V and 5 bases from J, leaving 24 bases between. There are 18 residues in the CDR3. In germline, CDR1 is SEHNR, CDR2 FQNEAQ (reference sequence). CDR3 sequence: CASSLRGGGSEGWETQYF. The CDR3 DNA follows: TGTGCCAGCAGCTTAAGAGGAGGCGGTAGCGAGGGGTGGGAGACCCAGTACTTC.

V usage is TRBV5-1 and J usage is TRBJ2-7; D possibly corresponds to TRBD2 (5 bases). This CDR3 contains 13 residues. The germline gives CDR1 SGHRS, CDR2 YFSETQ. The V end was cut by 6 bases, the J end by 2 bases, with 12 bases between. CDR3 amino acids: CASNRAGTYEQYF. CDR3 DNA sequence: TGCGCCAGCAACCGGGCGGGTACCTACGAGCAGTACTTC.

The rearrangement links TRBV5-4 to TRBJ2-6; D may be TRBD1 (5 bases). The CDR3 spans 18 residues. V was shortened by 4 bases and J by 2 bases, with 19 bases between the two germline ends. The germline gives CDR1 SGHNT, CDR2 YYREEE (reference sequence). The CDR3 nucleotides are TGTGCCAGCAGCCTCTTCTTGGGCAGGGCGGCTGGGGCCAACGTCCTGACTTTC. It codes for CASSLFLGRAAGANVLTF.